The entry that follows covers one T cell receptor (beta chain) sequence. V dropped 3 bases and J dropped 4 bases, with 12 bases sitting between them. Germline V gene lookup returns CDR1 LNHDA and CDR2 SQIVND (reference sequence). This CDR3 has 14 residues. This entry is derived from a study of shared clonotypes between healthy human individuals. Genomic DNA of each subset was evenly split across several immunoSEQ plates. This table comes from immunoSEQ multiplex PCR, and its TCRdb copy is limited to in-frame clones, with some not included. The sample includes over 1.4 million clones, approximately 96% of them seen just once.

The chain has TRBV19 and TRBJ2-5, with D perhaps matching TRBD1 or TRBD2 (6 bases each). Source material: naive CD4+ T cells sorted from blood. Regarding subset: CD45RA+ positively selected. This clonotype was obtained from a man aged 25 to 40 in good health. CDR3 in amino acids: CASSIGGRSETQYF. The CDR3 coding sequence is TGTGCCAGTAGTATTGGGGGGCGGTCAGAGACCCAGTACTTC.